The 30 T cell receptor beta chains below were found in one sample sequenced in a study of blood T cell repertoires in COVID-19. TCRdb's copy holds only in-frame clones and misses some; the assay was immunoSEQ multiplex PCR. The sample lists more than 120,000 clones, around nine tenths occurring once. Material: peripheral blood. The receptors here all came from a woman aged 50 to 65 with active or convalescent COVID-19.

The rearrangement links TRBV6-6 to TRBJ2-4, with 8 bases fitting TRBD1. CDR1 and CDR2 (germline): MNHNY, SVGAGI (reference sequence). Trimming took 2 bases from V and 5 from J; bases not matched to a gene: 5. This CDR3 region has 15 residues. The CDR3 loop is CASSYRTGQQNIQYF. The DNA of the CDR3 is TGTGCCAGCAGTTACAGGACAGGGCAACAAAACATTCAGTACTTC.

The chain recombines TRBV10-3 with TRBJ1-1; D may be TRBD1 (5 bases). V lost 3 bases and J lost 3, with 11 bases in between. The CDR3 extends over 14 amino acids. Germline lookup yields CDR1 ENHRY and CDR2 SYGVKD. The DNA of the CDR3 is TGTGCCATCAGTGAAGATCAGGGCTACACTGAAGCTTTCTTT. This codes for CAISEDQGYTEAFF.

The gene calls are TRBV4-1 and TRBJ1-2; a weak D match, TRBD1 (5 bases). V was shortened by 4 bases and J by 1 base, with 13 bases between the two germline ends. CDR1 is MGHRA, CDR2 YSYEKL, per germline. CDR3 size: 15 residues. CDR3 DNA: TGCGCCAGCAGCCCGGAAGGGGCCGTTAACTATGGCTACACCTTC. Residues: CASSPEGAVNYGYTF.

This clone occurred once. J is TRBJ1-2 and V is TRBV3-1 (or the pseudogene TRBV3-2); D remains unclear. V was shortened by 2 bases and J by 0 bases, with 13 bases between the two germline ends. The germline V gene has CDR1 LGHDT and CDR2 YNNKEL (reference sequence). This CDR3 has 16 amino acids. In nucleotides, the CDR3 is TGTGCCAGCAGCCAAATAACGAGCTCTCCTAACTATGGCTACACCTTC. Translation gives CASSQITSSPNYGYTF.

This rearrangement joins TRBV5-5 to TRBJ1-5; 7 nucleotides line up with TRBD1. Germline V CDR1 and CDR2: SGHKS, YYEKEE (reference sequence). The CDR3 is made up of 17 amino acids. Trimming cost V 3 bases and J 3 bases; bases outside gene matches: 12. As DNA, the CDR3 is TGTGCCAGCAGCTCAACCCTGGTCGACAGGGCCAATCAGCCCCAGCATTTT. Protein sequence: CASSSTLVDRANQPQHF. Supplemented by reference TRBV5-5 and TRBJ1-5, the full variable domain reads DAGVTQSPTHLIKTRGQQVTLRCSPISGHKSVSWYQQVLGQGPQFIFQYYEKEERGRGNFPDRFSARQFPNYSSELNVNALLLGDSALYLCASSSTLVDRANQPQHFGDGTRLSIL.

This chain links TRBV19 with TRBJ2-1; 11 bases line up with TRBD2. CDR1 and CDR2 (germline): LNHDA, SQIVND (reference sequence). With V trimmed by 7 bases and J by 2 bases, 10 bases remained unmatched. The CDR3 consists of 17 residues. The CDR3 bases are TGTGCCAGTACCTTAACGCCGGGACTAGCGGCCTACAATGAGCAGTTCTTC. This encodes CASTLTPGLAAYNEQFF.

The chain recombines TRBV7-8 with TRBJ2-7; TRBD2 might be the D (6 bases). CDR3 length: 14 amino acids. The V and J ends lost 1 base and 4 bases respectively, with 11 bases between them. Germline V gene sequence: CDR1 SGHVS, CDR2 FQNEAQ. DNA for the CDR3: TGTGCCAGCAGCTTAGGTTCAGGGACTTACGAGCAGTACTTC. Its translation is CASSLGSGTYEQYF.

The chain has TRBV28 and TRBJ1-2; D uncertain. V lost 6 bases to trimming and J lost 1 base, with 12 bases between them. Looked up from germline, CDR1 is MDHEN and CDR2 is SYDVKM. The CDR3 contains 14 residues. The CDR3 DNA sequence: TGTGCCAGCAGCCTACTGACTGTTAACTATGGCTACACCTTC. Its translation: CASSLLTVNYGYTF.

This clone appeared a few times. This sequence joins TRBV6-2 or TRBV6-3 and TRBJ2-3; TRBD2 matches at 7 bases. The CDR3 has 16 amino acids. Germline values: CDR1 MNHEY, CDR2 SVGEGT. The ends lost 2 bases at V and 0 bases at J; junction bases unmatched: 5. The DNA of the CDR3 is TGTGCCAGCAGTTACCCTCGCGGGGGAAGCACAGATACGCAGTATTTT. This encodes CASSYPRGGSTDTQYF.

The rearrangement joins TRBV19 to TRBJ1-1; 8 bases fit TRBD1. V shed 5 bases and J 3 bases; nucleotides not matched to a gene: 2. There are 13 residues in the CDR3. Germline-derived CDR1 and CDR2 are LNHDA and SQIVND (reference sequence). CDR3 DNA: TGTGCCAGTAGTGTGGACAGGGACACTGAAGCTTTCTTT. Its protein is CASSVDRDTEAFF.

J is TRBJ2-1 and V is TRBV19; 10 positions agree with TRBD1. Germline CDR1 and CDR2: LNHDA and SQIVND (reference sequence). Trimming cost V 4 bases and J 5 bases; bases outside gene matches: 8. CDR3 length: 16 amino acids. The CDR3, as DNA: TGTGCCAGTAGTAGACTACCCGGGACAGGGGACAATGAGCAGTTCTTC. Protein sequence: CASSRLPGTGDNEQFF.

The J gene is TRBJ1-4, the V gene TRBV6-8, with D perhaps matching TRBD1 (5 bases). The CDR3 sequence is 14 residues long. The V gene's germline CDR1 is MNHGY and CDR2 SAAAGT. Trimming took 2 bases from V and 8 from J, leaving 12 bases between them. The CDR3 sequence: CASSYGRAGEKLFF. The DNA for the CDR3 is TGTGCCAGCAGTTACGGCAGGGCAGGGGAAAAACTGTTTTTT.

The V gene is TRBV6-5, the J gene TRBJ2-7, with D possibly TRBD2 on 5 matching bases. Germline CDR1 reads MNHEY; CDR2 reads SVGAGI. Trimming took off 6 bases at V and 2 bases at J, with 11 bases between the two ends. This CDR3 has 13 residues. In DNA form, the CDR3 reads TGTGCCAGCAGCAGAGCGGCACCCTACGAGCAGTACTTC. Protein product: CASSRAAPYEQYF.

In nucleotides, the CDR3 is TGTGCCAGTAGTACCGACAGGGGGCGAGGAAACACCATATATTTT. As protein: CASSTDRGRGNTIYF. V and J are TRBV19 and TRBJ1-3; 10 bases fit TRBD1. From germline, CDR1 is LNHDA and CDR2 SQIVND (reference sequence). J lost 4 bases, V lost 4 bases, and 4 bases had no gene match. The CDR3 sequence is 15 residues long.

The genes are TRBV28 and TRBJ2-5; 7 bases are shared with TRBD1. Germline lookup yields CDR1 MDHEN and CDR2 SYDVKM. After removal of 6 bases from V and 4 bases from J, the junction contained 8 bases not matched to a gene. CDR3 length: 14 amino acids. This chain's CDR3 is CASSRQGFPETQYF. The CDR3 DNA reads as TGTGCCAGCAGCCGACAGGGTTTTCCAGAGACCCAGTACTTC.

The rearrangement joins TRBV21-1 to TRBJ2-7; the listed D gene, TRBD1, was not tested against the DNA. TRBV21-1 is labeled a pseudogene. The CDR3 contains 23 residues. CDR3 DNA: TGTGCCAGCAGCCAAATACCCACCCCTCCGGCCCCAGGGGGCGGACTGGGATACTACGAGCAGTACTTC. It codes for CASSQIPTPPAPGGGLGYYEQYF.

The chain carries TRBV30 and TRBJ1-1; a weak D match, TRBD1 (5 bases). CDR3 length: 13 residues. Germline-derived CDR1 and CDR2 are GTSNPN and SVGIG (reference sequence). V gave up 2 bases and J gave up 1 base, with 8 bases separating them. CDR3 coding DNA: TGTGCCTGGAGTCCCACAGGGAACACTGAAGCTTTCTTT. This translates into CAWSPTGNTEAFF.

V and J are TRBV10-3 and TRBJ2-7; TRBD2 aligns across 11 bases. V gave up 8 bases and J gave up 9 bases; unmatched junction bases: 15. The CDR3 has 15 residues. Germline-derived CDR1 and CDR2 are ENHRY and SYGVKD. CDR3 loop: CAISEGNSGGASQYF. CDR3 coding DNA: TGTGCCATCTCTGAGGGGAATAGCGGGGGGGCCTCGCAGTACTTC.

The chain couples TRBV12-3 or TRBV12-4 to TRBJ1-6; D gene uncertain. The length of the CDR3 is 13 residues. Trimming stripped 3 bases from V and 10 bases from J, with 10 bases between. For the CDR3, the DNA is TGTGCCAGCAGTTTCAGTCTAGAATCACCCCTCCACTTT. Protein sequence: CASSFSLESPLHF.

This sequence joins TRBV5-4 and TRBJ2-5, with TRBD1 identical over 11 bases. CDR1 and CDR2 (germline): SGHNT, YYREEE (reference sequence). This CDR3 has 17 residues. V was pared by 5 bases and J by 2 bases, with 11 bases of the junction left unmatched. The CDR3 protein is CASSHGQGARWQETQYF. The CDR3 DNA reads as TGTGCCAGCAGTCATGGACAGGGGGCGCGATGGCAAGAGACCCAGTACTTC.

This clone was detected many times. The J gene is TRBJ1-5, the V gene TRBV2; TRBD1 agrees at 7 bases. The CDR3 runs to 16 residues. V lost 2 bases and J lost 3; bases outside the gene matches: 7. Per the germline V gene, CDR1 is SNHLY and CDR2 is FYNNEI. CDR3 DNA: TGTGCCAGCAGTGAATTGGCCAGGGGGTCCAATCAGCCCCAGCATTTT. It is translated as CASSELARGSNQPQHF.

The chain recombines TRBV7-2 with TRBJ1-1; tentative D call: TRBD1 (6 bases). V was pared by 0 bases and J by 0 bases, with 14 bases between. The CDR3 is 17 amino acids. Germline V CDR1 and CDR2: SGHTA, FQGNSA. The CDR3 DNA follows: TGTGCCAGCAGCTTAGCGCCAATGGGACATCTGAACACTGAAGCTTTCTTT. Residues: CASSLAPMGHLNTEAFF.

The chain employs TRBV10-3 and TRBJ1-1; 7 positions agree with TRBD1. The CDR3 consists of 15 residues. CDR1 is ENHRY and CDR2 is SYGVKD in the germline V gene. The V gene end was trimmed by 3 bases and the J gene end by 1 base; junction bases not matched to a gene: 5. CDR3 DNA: TGTGCCATCAGTGACATGGGACAGTCGAACACTGAAGCTTTCTTT. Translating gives CAISDMGQSNTEAFF.

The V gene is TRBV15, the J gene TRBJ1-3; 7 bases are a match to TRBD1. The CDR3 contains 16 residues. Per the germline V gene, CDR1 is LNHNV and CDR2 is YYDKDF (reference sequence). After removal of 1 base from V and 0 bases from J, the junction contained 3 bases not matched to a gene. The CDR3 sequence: CATSRGGQISGNTIYF. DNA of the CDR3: TGTGCCACCAGCAGAGGGGGACAGATCTCTGGAAACACCATATATTTT.

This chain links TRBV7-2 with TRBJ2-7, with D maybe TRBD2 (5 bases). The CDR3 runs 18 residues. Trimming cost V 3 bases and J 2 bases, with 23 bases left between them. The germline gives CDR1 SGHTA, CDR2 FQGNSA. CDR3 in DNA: TGTGCCAGCAGCTTTACTCAGACTATGGGTTTAAGGGCCTACGAGCAGTACTTC. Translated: CASSFTQTMGLRAYEQYF.

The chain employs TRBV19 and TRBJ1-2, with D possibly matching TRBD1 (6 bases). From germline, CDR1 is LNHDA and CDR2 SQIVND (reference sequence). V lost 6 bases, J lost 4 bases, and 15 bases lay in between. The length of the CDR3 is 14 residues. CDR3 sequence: CASRSGGAGYGYTF. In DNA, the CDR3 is TGTGCCAGTAGGTCGGGGGGCGCAGGCTATGGCTACACCTTC. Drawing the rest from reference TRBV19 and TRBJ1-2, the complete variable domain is DGGITQSPKYLFRKEGQNVTLSCEQNLNHDAMYWYRQDPGQGLRLIYYSQIVNDFQKGDIAEGYSVSREKKESFPLTVTSAQKNPTAFYLCASRSGGAGYGYTFGSGTRLTVV.

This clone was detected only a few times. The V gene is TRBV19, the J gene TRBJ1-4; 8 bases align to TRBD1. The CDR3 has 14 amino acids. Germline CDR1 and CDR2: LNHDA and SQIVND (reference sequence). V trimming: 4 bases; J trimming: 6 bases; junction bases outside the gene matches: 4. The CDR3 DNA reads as TGTGCCAGTAGTAAGACAGGGGATGATGAAAAACTGTTTTTT. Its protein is CASSKTGDDEKLFF. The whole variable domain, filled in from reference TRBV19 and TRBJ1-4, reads DGGITQSPKYLFRKEGQNVTLSCEQNLNHDAMYWYRQDPGQGLRLIYYSQIVNDFQKGDIAEGYSVSREKKESFPLTVTSAQKNPTAFYLCASSKTGDDEKLFFGSGTQLSVL.

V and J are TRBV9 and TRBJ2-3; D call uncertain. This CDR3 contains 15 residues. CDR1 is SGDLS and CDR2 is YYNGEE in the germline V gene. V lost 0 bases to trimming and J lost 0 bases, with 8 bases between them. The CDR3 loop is CASSVGSVSTDTQYF. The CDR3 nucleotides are TGTGCCAGCAGCGTAGGTTCAGTGAGCACAGATACGCAGTATTTT.

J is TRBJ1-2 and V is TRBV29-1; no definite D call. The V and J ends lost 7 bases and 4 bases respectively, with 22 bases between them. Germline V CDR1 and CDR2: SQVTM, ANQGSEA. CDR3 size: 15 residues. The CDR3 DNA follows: TGCAGCGCTGGAAGTAGGCTCCAGTGGAGCTATGGCTACACCTTC. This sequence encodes CSAGSRLQWSYGYTF.

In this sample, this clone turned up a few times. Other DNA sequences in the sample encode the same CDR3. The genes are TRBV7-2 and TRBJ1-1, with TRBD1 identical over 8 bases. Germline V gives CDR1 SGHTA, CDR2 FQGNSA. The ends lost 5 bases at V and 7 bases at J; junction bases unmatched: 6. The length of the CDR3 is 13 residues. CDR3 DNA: TGTGCCAGCAGCCCTCAGGGGGCGAGTGAAGCTTTCTTT. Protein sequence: CASSPQGASEAFF.